This T cell receptor beta chain was captured by sequencing in a study of blood T cell repertoires in COVID-19. The repertoire was sequenced with immunoSEQ multiplex PCR; TCRdb's copy has only in-frame clones and lacks some. The data hold some 270,000 clones, with roughly 84% observed a single time. V gave up 4 bases and J gave up 5 bases; unmatched junction bases: 7. The CDR3 length is 16 residues. The germline V gene has CDR1 LGHDT and CDR2 YNNKEL (reference sequence). This chain connects TRBV3-1 (or the pseudogene TRBV3-2) to TRBJ1-6; 8 bases map to TRBD1. Sample: peripheral blood. The receptor was isolated from a woman aged 40 to 50 who had recovered from COVID-19. The chain's CDR3 is CASSPRTGRHNSPLHF. CDR3 nucleotide sequence: TGTGCCAGCAGCCCGCGGACAGGGAGGCATAATTCACCCCTCCACTTT.